A single sample is the source of the 22 T cell receptor beta chains below, sequenced in a study of cytomegalovirus exposure and HLA in healthy donors. PCR employed 60 Vbeta and 13 Jbeta primers. TCRdb's table, derived via immunoSEQ multiplex PCR, lists solely in-frame clones and lacks some. The table includes roughly 150,000 clones, approximately 77% detected once. Sequencing used PBMCs. The origin of the receptors is a man between 18 and 29 years old in good health and CMV-seronegative.

This clone has just a few counts. The V call is TRBV6-1, the J call TRBJ2-7; D unclear. CDR1 is MNHNS, CDR2 SASEGT, per germline. This CDR3 spans 13 amino acids. The germline V and J ends were trimmed by 7 bases and 1 base, with 11 bases remaining between them. The CDR3 region is CASNPQRSYEQYF. CDR3 coding DNA: TGTGCCAGCAATCCTCAGCGATCCTACGAGCAGTACTTC.

This clone was seen only once. The J gene is TRBJ2-5, the V gene TRBV11-2; possible D gene TRBD2, 6 bases. The V end was cut by 8 bases, the J end by 5 bases, with 24 bases between. CDR1 is SGHAT, CDR2 FQNNGV, per germline. The CDR3 is 16 amino acids. The CDR3 DNA reads TGTGCCAGCGCCACGATAGGAGGGACCTCACGGGAGACCCAGTACTTC. This encodes CASATIGGTSRETQYF.

This sequence joins TRBV6-6 and TRBJ2-7; TRBD2 aligns across 11 bases. This CDR3 is 16 amino acids long. The germline V gene has CDR1 MNHNY and CDR2 SVGAGI (reference sequence). V lost 4 bases to trimming and J lost 9 bases; unmatched junction nucleotides: 14. CDR3 region: CASSLTLAGGDLRQYF. DNA of the CDR3: TGTGCCAGCAGTTTGACCTTAGCGGGAGGGGACTTGCGGCAGTACTTC.

This sequence joins TRBV7-6 and TRBJ2-7; 7 bases map to TRBD2. V was clipped by 5 bases and J by 4 bases; unmatched bases: 8. Germline CDR1 SGHVS, CDR2 FNYEAQ. The CDR3 runs 14 residues. The CDR3 region has the DNA TGTGCCAGCAGCCTCGGGCTAGCGGATTACGAGCAGTACTTC. This codes for CASSLGLADYEQYF. Full variable domain (missing parts from reference TRBV7-6 and TRBJ2-7): GAGVSQSPRYKVTKRGQDVALRCDPISGHVSLYWYRQALGQGPEFLTYFNYEAQQDKSGLPNDRFSAERPEGSISTLTIQRTEQRDSAMYRCASSLGLADYEQYFGPGTRLTVT.

In its sample, this clone was seen a few times. The chain recombines TRBV2 with TRBJ2-3; TRBD2 is a possible D gene (6 bases). CDR3 size: 15 residues. The germline V and J ends were trimmed by 1 base and 7 bases, with 15 bases remaining between them. Germline V gives CDR1 SNHLY, CDR2 FYNNEI. CDR3 sequence reads: CASSEERAPSYTQYF. The CDR3 bases are TGTGCCAGCAGTGAAGAGCGGGCCCCATCATATACGCAGTATTTT.

This clone was found a few times. J is TRBJ1-2 and V is TRBV6-5, with a weak D call TRBD1 (5 bases). Looked up from germline, CDR1 is MNHEY and CDR2 is SVGAGI. The ends were cut back, 6 bases at V and 5 bases at J, with 10 bases in the middle. CDR3 length equals 12 residues. The CDR3 is CASSWGDYGYTF. The CDR3 DNA reads TGTGCCAGCAGCTGGGGGGATTATGGCTACACCTTC.

The chain recombines TRBV14 with TRBJ2-7; 12 nucleotides align to TRBD1. This CDR3 spans 15 amino acids. From germline, CDR1 is SGHDN and CDR2 FVKESK. Trimming removed 1 base from V and 8 bases from J; junction bases left unmatched: 6. In DNA, the CDR3 is TGTGCCAGCAGCCAAGTGGGGACAGGGGGCGTCAAGCAGTACTTC. Its protein is CASSQVGTGGVKQYF. Looking up the rest from reference TRBV14 and TRBJ2-7 gives the full variable domain: EAGVTQFPSHSVIEKGQTVTLRCDPISGHDNLYWYRRVMGKEIKFLLHFVKESKQDESGMPNNRFLAERTGGTYSTLKVQPAELEDSGVYFCASSQVGTGGVKQYFGPGTRLTVT.

The chain uses TRBV27 and TRBJ2-1; 9 bases are a match to TRBD2. The CDR3 has 16 residues. V lost 3 bases to trimming and J lost 4 bases; unmatched junction nucleotides: 7. Germline CDR1 reads MNHEY; CDR2 reads SMNVEV (reference sequence). The CDR3 is CASSFGLAGLYNEQFF. In nucleotides, the CDR3 is TGTGCCAGCAGTTTTGGGCTAGCGGGGTTATACAATGAGCAGTTCTTC.

V usage is TRBV6-1 and J usage is TRBJ2-7, with D perhaps TRBD2 (5 bases). CDR3 size: 14 residues. The V end lost 5 bases, the J end lost 0 bases, and 11 bases lay between the germline ends. Per the germline V gene, CDR1 is MNHNS and CDR2 is SASEGT. CDR3: CASSFRGNSYEQYF. DNA of the CDR3: TGTGCCAGCAGTTTTCGGGGAAACTCCTACGAGCAGTACTTC.

About this clone: The sample carries other DNA sequences with the same CDR3. The CDR3 nucleotides read TGTGCCAGCAGGGCGGGAGGGGGAACCGGGGAGCTGTTTTTT. This translates into CASRAGGGTGELFF. The genes are TRBV6-1 and TRBJ2-2, with 9 bases matching TRBD2. With V trimmed by 6 bases and J by 5 bases, 4 bases remained unmatched. Germline values: CDR1 MNHNS, CDR2 SASEGT. The CDR3 is 14 residues long.

The chain is built from TRBV6-5 and TRBJ2-7, with D tentatively TRBD2 (5 bases). Germline V gene sequence: CDR1 MNHEY, CDR2 SVGAGI. V was clipped by 2 bases and J by 3 bases, with 8 bases between them. CDR3 size: 13 residues. The CDR3 here is CASSYARDYEQYF. CDR3 DNA: TGTGCCAGCAGTTACGCCCGGGACTACGAGCAGTACTTC.

The genes are TRBV10-3 and TRBJ2-5; 8 nucleotides match TRBD2. The CDR3 runs to 15 residues. V was clipped by 2 bases and J by 2 bases; unmatched bases: 4. Germline V lookup: CDR1 ENHRY, CDR2 SYGVKD. Here the CDR3 reads CAISEGTGGQETQYF. DNA for the CDR3: TGTGCCATCAGTGAGGGCACGGGGGGGCAAGAGACCCAGTACTTC.

CDR3: CASSTLDGANYGYTF. In DNA, the CDR3 is TGCGCCAGCAGCACCCTCGACGGAGCTAACTATGGCTACACCTTC. The V call is TRBV5-1, the J call TRBJ1-2; no firm D call. Trimming removed 4 bases from V and 0 bases from J, with 13 bases in between. This CDR3 has 15 amino acids. Germline lookup yields CDR1 SGHRS and CDR2 YFSETQ.

Only a few counts were recorded for this clone. The genes are TRBV6-6 and TRBJ2-1; 9 positions agree with TRBD1. This CDR3 comprises 15 residues. From germline, CDR1 is MNHNY and CDR2 SVGAGI (reference sequence). V lost 5 bases to trimming and J lost 9 bases; unmatched junction nucleotides: 11. The CDR3 DNA sequence: TGTGCCAGCAGTGACACAGGGGGCTTCTCTGGTGAGCAGTTCTTC. It is translated as CASSDTGGFSGEQFF.

The chain combines TRBV27 with TRBJ2-3, with 8 bases lining up with TRBD1. Trimming removed 2 bases from V and 6 bases from J; junction bases left unmatched: 7. This CDR3 comprises 15 residues. The V gene's germline CDR1 is MNHEY and CDR2 SMNVEV (reference sequence). The CDR3 DNA reads TGTGCCAGCAGTTTAGGGTACAGGGGGGACGATACGCAGTATTTT. Translating it yields CASSLGYRGDDTQYF.

The rearrangement uses TRBV23-1 and TRBJ2-5; D possibly corresponds to TRBD2 (6 bases). TRBV23-1 is given ORF status, its function remaining uncertain. V was shortened by 8 bases and J by 5 bases, with 15 bases between the two germline ends. This CDR3 comprises 13 residues. The CDR3 DNA follows: TGCGCCAGCGGAGAAGGGGAGGAGGAGACCCAGTACTTC. It yields the protein CASGEGEEETQYF.

The V call is TRBV18, the J call TRBJ1-2; 7 nucleotides match TRBD1. The CDR3 spans 12 residues. Germline-derived CDR1 and CDR2 are KGHSH and LQKENI. V lost 3 bases and J lost 7; bases outside the gene matches: 2. The CDR3 sequence: CASSPDRAGYTF. In DNA form, the CDR3 reads TGTGCCAGCTCACCCGACAGGGCTGGCTACACCTTC. Filled out from reference TRBV18 and TRBJ1-2, the complete variable domain reads NAGVMQNPRHLVRRRGQEARLRCSPMKGHSHVYWYRQLPEEGLKFMVYLQKENIIDESGMPKERFSAEFPKEGPSILRIQQVVRGDSAAYFCASSPDRAGYTFGSGTRLTVV.

This chain joins TRBV7-2 and TRBJ2-1; 13 bases agree with TRBD2. The CDR3 runs to 16 residues. Germline lookup yields CDR1 SGHTA and CDR2 FQGNSA. The V gene end was trimmed by 1 base and the J gene end by 7 bases; junction bases not matched to a gene: 4. CDR3: CASSLDRLAGGNEQFF. CDR3 in DNA: TGTGCCAGCAGCTTAGATAGACTAGCGGGAGGTAATGAGCAGTTCTTC.

CDR3 sequence reads: CASSFVARNTEAFF. The CDR3 DNA reads TGTGCCAGCAGTTTTGTGGCTCGGAACACTGAAGCTTTCTTT. The J gene is TRBJ1-1, the V gene TRBV28; D is undetermined. This CDR3 has 14 amino acids. The germline CDR1 and CDR2 sequences are MDHEN and SYDVKM. V lost 3 bases, J lost 1 base, and 9 bases lay in between.

The chain couples TRBV5-6 to TRBJ2-1, with a weak D call TRBD1 (5 bases). The V gene lost 0 bases and the J gene lost 6 bases, with 13 bases spanning the gap. The CDR3 is made up of 15 amino acids. Germline-derived CDR1 and CDR2 are SGHDT and YYEEEE. CDR3 amino acids: CASSLALDTRNEQFF. The DNA of the CDR3 is TGTGCCAGCAGCTTGGCCCTGGACACCCGCAATGAGCAGTTCTTC.

The chain recombines TRBV7-9 with TRBJ1-1; D unclear. This CDR3 spans 13 amino acids. V was shortened by 5 bases and J by 5 bases, with 12 bases between the two germline ends. Germline values: CDR1 SEHNR, CDR2 FQNEAQ (reference sequence). The CDR3 protein is CASSLGLRTEAFF. The DNA of the CDR3 is TGTGCCAGCAGCCTAGGGCTGCGGACTGAAGCTTTCTTT.

The gene calls are TRBV7-9 and TRBJ2-2; weak D call: TRBD2 (5 bases). Germline V lookup: CDR1 SEHNR, CDR2 FQNEAQ (reference sequence). V shed 5 bases and J shed 4 bases, with 14 bases lying between them. This CDR3 has 15 amino acids. CDR3 nucleotides: TGTGCCAGCAGCCGGACTGGACTTATCACCGGGGAGCTGTTTTTT. Its translation is CASSRTGLITGELFF.